Listed below are T cell receptor beta chains from one sample, sequenced in a study of PD-L1 blockade in urothelial cancer. Measured with immunoSEQ multiplex PCR; TCRdb has only the in-frame clones, and not every one. The sample lists tens of thousands of clones, about 88% occurring once. The sample consisted of PBMCs, taken around atezolizumab (anti-PD-L1) treatment. The receptors here all came from a man between 60 and 70 years old with urothelial cancer. The CDR3 runs from the conserved cysteine through the conserved F or W.

TRBV11-2	15	TRBJ1-2	CASSLKTDSNYGYTF
TRBV2	15	TRBJ2-5	CASSSLDRGRETQYF
TRBV5-6	15	TRBJ2-5	CASSRRTGHGETQYF
TRBV14	14	TRBJ1-2	CASSQDRGTYGYTF
TRBV19	14	TRBJ1-1	CASSKTTGSTEAFF
TRBV29-1	16	TRBJ1-1	CSAGPGEALGNTEAFF
TRBV11-2	14	TRBJ1-3	CASGALSSGNTIYF
TRBV7-9	19	TRBJ2-6	CASSLARGTGNSGANVLTF
TRBV19	12	TRBJ1-2	CASSLPGDGYTF
TRBV5-4	14	TRBJ1-1	CASSRGSRSTEAFF
TRBV19	13	TRBJ2-7	CASSITRAYEQYF
TRBV5-1	18	TRBJ2-3	CASSPRLAGVRSTDTQYF
TRBV5-4	15	TRBJ2-2	CASSLGLLNTGELFF
TRBV18	15	TRBJ2-1	CASSPPGRGNDEQFF
TRBV2	14	TRBJ1-2	CASSDRRANYGYTF
TRBV19	12	TRBJ2-2	CASTGGYRELFF
TRBV4-1	14	TRBJ2-7	CASSQTGLSYEQYF
TRBV28	11	TRBJ1-5	CASSGQQPQHF
TRBV19	17	TRBJ2-2	CASNPSGLAGTSGELFF
TRBV30	11	TRBJ2-5	CAWSDDRGKYF
TRBV6-5	15	TRBJ1-2	CASSSPDRGDYGYTF
TRBV10-3	15	TRBJ1-5	CAISDRGQGDQPQHF
TRBV5-1	15	TRBJ2-7	CASSRGQGTRTQQYF
TRBV6-5	15	TRBJ2-7	CASSPQQGARYEQYF
TRBV5-1	17	TRBJ2-3	CASSLARASGGTDTQYF
TRBV29-1	17	TRBJ2-7	CSVEDSPETGAVYEQYF
TRBV18	15	TRBJ1-6	CASSPLDRSDSPLHF
TRBV30	14	TRBJ2-7	CAWSRGRGPHEQYF